These T cell receptor beta chains were read from a single sample in a study of T-cell reconstitution after alpha-beta-depleted transplantation in children. TCRdb itself ran the PCR reads through MiXCR, one entry per CDR3 protein. The sample holds under 450,000 distinct CDR3 sequences, 10% to 15% seen once. Material: PBMCs, obtained from the stem cell graft. Source of these receptors: a human donor who donated a stem cell graft to a child with Fanconi anemia. The CDR3 runs from the conserved cysteine through the conserved F or W. Each record gives: CDR3 protein, CDR3 DNA, J gene, D gene, clone size, V gene. D genes are given only for firm matches. Size tells how often a clone was seen (once, few, many) or the class of an expanded clone, and some rows leave it out.

CDR3 protein: CASSLGSRGGTGELFF; CDR3 DNA: TGCGCCAGCAGCTTGGGGAGCAGGGGCGGCACCGGGGAGCTGTTTTTT; J gene: TRBJ2-2; D gene: -; clone size: many; V gene: TRBV5-1
CDR3 protein: CCARPVRGGHRETQYF; CDR3 DNA: TGCTGTGCTAGACCAGTTCGCGGGGGGCATCGGGAGACCCAGTACTTC; J gene: TRBJ2-5; D gene: TRBD2; clone size: -; V gene: TRBV20-1
CDR3 protein: CSVRGYNEQFF; CDR3 DNA: TGCAGTGTAAGAGGATACAATGAGCAGTTCTTC; J gene: TRBJ2-1; D gene: -; clone size: few; V gene: TRBV20-1
CDR3 protein: CASSVEQTPRTGELFF; CDR3 DNA: TGTGCCAGCAGCGTAGAGCAAACGCCCCGCACCGGGGAGCTGTTTTTT; J gene: TRBJ2-2; D gene: -; clone size: few; V gene: TRBV9
CDR3 protein: CASSQRVAGFTDTQYF; CDR3 DNA: TGCGCCAGCAGTCAAAGGGTTGCCGGCTTCACAGATACGCAGTATTTT; J gene: TRBJ2-3; D gene: -; clone size: -; V gene: TRBV23-1
CDR3 protein: CASRVNSGNTEAFF; CDR3 DNA: TGTGCCAGCAGGGTGAATTCTGGGAACACTGAAGCTTTCTTT; J gene: TRBJ1-1; D gene: -; clone size: -; V gene: TRBV12-3/TRBV12-4
CDR3 protein: CATSRAPDREETQYF; CDR3 DNA: TGTGCCACCAGCAGGGCCCCGGACAGAGAAGAGACCCAGTACTTC; J gene: TRBJ2-5; D gene: -; clone size: -; V gene: TRBV15
CDR3 protein: CASSIGGIQETQYF; CDR3 DNA: TGTGCCAGCAGTATCGGAGGCATACAAGAGACCCAGTACTTC; J gene: TRBJ2-5; D gene: -; clone size: few; V gene: TRBV6-1
CDR3 protein: CASSVGGGASGVQETQYF; CDR3 DNA: TGTGCCAGCAGCGTAGGGGGGGGAGCTAGCGGGGTCCAGGAGACCCAGTACTTC; J gene: TRBJ2-5; D gene: TRBD2; clone size: -; V gene: TRBV9
CDR3 protein: CASRGHLNTEAFF; CDR3 DNA: TGTGCCAGCAGGGGACACTTGAACACTGAAGCTTTCTTT; J gene: TRBJ1-1; D gene: -; clone size: -; V gene: TRBV25-1
CDR3 protein: CASSLGGSLDNEKLFF; CDR3 DNA: TGCGCCAGCAGCCTCGGAGGGAGCCTAGATAATGAAAAACTGTTTTTT; J gene: TRBJ1-4; D gene: -; clone size: few; V gene: TRBV5-1
CDR3 protein: CASSERTGGQREAFF; CDR3 DNA: TGTGCCAGCAGCGAAAGGACAGGGGGCCAACGTGAAGCTTTCTTT; J gene: TRBJ1-1; D gene: TRBD1; clone size: many; V gene: TRBV16
CDR3 protein: CASVGQPDTGELFF; CDR3 DNA: TGTGCCTCGGTAGGACAGCCTGACACCGGGGAGCTGTTTTTT; J gene: TRBJ2-2; D gene: -; clone size: few; V gene: TRBV6-1
CDR3 protein: CASRGAVSNQPQHF; CDR3 DNA: TGTGCCAGCCGGGGGGCTGTTAGCAATCAGCCCCAGCATTTT; J gene: TRBJ1-5; D gene: -; clone size: few; V gene: TRBV2
CDR3 protein: CASSQAEQGTEAFF; CDR3 DNA: TGTGCCAGCTCACAAGCAGAGCAGGGCACTGAAGCTTTCTTT; J gene: TRBJ1-1; D gene: -; clone size: -; V gene: TRBV18
CDR3 protein: CASSLIHIHTEAFF; CDR3 DNA: TGTGCCAGCTCACTTATACATATTCACACTGAAGCTTTCTTT; J gene: TRBJ1-1; D gene: -; clone size: -; V gene: TRBV18
CDR3 protein: CASRSTKGEAFF; CDR3 DNA: TGTGCCAGCAGATCGACAAAAGGTGAAGCTTTCTTT; J gene: TRBJ1-1; D gene: -; clone size: -; V gene: TRBV6-5